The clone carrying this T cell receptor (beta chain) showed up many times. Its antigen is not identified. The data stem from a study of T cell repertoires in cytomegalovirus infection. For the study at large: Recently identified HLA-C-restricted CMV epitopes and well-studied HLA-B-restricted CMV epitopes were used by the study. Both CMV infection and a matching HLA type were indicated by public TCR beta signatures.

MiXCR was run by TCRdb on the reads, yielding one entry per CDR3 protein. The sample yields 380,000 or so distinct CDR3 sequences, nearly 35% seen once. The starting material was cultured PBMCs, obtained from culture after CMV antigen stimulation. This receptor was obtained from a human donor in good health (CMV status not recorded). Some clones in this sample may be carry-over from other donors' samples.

CDR3 bases: TGTGCCAGCAGTTCTGTGGATACGCAGTATTTT. This sequence encodes CASSSVDTQYF. The chain combines TRBV12-3 or TRBV12-4 with TRBJ2-3; D call uncertain. The V end lost 4 bases, the J end lost 6 bases, and 5 bases lay between the germline ends. This CDR3 has 11 residues.